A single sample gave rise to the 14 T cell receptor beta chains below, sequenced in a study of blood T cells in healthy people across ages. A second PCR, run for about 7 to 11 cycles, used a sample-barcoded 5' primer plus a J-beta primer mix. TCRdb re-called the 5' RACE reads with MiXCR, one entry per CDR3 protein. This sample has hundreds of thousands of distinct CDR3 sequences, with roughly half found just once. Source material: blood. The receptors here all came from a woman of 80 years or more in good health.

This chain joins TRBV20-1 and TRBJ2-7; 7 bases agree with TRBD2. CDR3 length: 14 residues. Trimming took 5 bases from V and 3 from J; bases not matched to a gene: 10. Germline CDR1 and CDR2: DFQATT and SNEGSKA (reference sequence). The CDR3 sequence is CSAGGGGSFYEQYF. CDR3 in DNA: TGCAGTGCTGGGGGGGGTGGCTCCTTCTACGAGCAGTACTTC.

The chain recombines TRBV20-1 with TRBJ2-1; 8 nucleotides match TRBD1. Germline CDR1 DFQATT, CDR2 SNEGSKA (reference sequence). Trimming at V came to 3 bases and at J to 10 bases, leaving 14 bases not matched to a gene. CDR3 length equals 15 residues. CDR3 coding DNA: TGCAGTGCTAGGCACCCATCGACAGGGGAGGACGAGCAGTTCTTC. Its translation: CSARHPSTGEDEQFF.

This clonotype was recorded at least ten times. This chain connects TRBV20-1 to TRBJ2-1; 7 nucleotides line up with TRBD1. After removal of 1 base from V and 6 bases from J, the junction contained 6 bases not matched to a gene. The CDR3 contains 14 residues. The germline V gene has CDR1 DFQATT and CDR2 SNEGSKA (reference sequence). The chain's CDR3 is CSARAVTGANEQFF. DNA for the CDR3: TGCAGTGCTAGAGCCGTAACAGGGGCCAATGAGCAGTTCTTC.

The CDR3 loop reads CASRARTTETYEQYF. The CDR3 DNA is TGTGCCAGCAGGGCACGGACGACTGAGACCTACGAGCAGTACTTC. The chain has TRBV2 and TRBJ2-7; no definite D call. With 6 bases removed from V and 2 bases from J, the gap between germline ends came to 17 bases. Germline V gene data show CDR1 as SNHLY and CDR2 as FYNNEI. CDR3 length: 15 residues. Based on the CDR3 plus reference TRBV2 and TRBJ2-7, the full variable domain is EPEVTQTPSHQVTQMGQEVILRCVPISNHLYFYWYRQILGQKVEFLVSFYNNEISEKSEIFDDQFSVERPDGSNFTLKIRSTKLEDSAMYFCASRARTTETYEQYFGPGTRLTVT.

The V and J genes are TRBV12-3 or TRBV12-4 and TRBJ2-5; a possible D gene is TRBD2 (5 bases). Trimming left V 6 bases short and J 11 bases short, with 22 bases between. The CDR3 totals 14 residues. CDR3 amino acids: CASSRTGSGDEQYF. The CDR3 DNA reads TGTGCCAGCAGCCGGACGGGGTCCGGGGATGAGCAGTACTTC.

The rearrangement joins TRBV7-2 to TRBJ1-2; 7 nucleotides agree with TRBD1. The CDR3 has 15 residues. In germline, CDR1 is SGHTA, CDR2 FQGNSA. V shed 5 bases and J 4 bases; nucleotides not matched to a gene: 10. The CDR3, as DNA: TGTGCCAGCAGCCTCCGACGGGGACAGTCCTATGGCTACACCTTC. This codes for CASSLRRGQSYGYTF.

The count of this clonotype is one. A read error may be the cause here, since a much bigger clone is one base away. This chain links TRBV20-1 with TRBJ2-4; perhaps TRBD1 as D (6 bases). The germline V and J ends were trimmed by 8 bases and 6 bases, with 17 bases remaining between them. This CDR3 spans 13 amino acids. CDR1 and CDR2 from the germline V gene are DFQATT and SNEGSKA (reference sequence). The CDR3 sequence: CSTADQGTNIQYF. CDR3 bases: TGCAGTACCGCCGATCAGGGGACAAACATTCAGTACTTC.

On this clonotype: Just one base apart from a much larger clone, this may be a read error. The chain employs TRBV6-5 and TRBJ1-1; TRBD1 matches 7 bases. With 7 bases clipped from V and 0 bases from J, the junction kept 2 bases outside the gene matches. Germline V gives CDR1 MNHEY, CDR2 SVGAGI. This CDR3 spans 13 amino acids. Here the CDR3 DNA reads TGTGCCAGCATTGGGACAGTGAACACTGAAGCTTTCTTT. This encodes CASIGTVNTEAFF.

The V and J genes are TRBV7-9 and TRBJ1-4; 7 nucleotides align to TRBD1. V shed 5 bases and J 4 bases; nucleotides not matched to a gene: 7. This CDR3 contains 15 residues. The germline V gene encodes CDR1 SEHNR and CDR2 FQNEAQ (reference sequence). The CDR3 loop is CASSTTGTVNEKLFF. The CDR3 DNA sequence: TGTGCCAGCAGCACCACCGGGACAGTTAATGAAAAACTGTTTTTT.

DNA of the CDR3: TGCAGCGTTAGAGCAGTCGACCCCACAGATACGCAGTATTTT. It is translated as CSVRAVDPTDTQYF. The genes are TRBV29-1 and TRBJ2-3; the D is unclear. Trimming left V 5 bases short and J 2 bases short, with 14 bases between. CDR3 length: 14 amino acids. Germline V gene lookup returns CDR1 SQVTM and CDR2 ANQGSEA.

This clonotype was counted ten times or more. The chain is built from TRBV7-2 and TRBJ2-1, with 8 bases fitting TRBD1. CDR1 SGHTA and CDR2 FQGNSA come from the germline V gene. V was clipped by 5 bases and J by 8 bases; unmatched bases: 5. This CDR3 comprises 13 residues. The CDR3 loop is CASSGEQGDEQFF. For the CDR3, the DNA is TGTGCCAGCAGCGGGGAACAGGGGGATGAGCAGTTCTTC.

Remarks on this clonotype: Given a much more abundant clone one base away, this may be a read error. CDR3 region: CASSPSGGVYGHTF. For the CDR3, the DNA is TGTGCCAGCAGCCCTTCGGGGGGCGTCTATGGCCACACCTTC. The chain is built from TRBV7-3 and TRBJ1-2; tentative D call: TRBD1 (6 bases). The CDR3 totals 14 residues. Germline V gene lookup returns CDR1 SGHTA and CDR2 FQGTGA.

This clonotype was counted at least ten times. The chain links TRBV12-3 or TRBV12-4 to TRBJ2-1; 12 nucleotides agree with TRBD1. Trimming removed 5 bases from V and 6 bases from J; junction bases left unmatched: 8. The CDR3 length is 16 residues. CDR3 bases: TGTGCCAGCAGTCCCGAGGGGACAGGGGGCCGCAATGAGCAGTTCTTC. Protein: CASSPEGTGGRNEQFF.

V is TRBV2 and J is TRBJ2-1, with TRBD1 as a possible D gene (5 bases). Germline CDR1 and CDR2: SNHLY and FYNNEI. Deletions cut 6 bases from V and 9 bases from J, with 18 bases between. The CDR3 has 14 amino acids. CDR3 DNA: TGTGCCAGCAGGGACGACAAGGGGCTCTCTGAGCAGTTCTTC. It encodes CASRDDKGLSEQFF.